These 5 T cell receptor beta chains were sequenced from one sample in a study of regulatory T cells in long-lasting Graves disease. The sample's time point: persistent/refractory GD, antithyroid drugs over 5 years with positive TRAb. Construction of the TCR library relied on RNA isolated from PBMCs. Relying on iRepertoire HTBI primers and Arm-PCR of CDR3 regions, the team built TCR beta libraries. A single record per CDR3 protein comes from TCRdb applying MiXCR to the multiplex PCR reads. The sample yields roughly 360,000 distinct CDR3 sequences, roughly 25% seen once. Sequenced here: peripheral blood mononuclear cells (PBMCs), sampled when the disease was refractory, from a patient treated with antithyroid drugs. The receptors here all came from a woman aged 40 to 50 with Graves disease.

This clonotype was seen at least ten times. The rearrangement joins TRBV7-2 to TRBJ2-7; D is possibly TRBD2 (5 bases). Germline CDR1 is SGHTA and CDR2 is FQGNSA. The CDR3 runs to 14 residues. V lost 5 bases and J lost 3, with 14 bases in between. CDR3 DNA sequence: TGTGCCAGCAGCCCCGACGTTGCGGGCTACGAGCAGTACTTC. Translation: CASSPDVAGYEQYF.

V gene TRBV5-1 combines with J gene TRBJ2-7; 7 bases map to TRBD1. Looked up from germline, CDR1 is SGHRS and CDR2 is YFSETQ. Trimming cost V 1 base and J 10 bases; bases outside gene matches: 5. The CDR3 covers 12 residues. In DNA form, the CDR3 reads TGCGCCAGCAGCTTGTACAGGGGACAACAGTACTTC. Translation: CASSLYRGQQYF.

This clonotype has at least ten counts. A read error may produce the germline difference seen at one junction end. The chain recombines TRBV24-1 with TRBJ2-1; D gene uncertain. The CDR3 has 9 amino acids. Germline V gene sequence: CDR1 KGHDR, CDR2 SFDVKD. The CDR3 protein is CATGFPQVF. CDR3 coding DNA: TGTGCCACCGGTTTCCCTCAGGTCTTC.

This clonotype was found once. CDR3 DNA sequence: TGTGCCAGCACAATTGGAGGGTACAATGAGCAGTTCTTC. Amino acid sequence: CASTIGGYNEQFF. The chain combines TRBV2 with TRBJ2-1; D may be TRBD2 (6 bases). Between the trimmed V and J ends, which lost 7 bases and 4 bases, there was a span of 11 bases. The V gene's germline CDR1 is SNHLY and CDR2 FYNNEI. The CDR3 covers 13 residues.

Remarks on this clonotype: The junction differs from germline at one of its ends, possibly a read error. The chain links TRBV2 to TRBJ2-7, with D possibly called TRBD1 or TRBD2 (5 bases each). The CDR3 sequence is 16 residues long. Germline CDR1 and CDR2: SNHLY and FYNNEI. The CDR3 spells CASSEGVGVRLYEQYF. The CDR3 DNA is TGCGCCAGCAGTGAAGGGGTGGGGGTAAGACTCTACGAGCAGTACTTC.